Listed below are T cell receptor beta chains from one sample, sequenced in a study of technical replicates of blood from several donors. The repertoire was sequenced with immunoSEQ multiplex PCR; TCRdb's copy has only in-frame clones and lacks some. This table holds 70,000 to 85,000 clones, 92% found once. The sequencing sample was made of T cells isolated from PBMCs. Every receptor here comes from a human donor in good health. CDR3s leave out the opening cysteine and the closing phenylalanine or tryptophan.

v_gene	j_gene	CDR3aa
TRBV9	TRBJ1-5	ASSVSGTGLQPQH
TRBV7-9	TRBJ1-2	ASSTTGQGYYGYT
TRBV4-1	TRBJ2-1	ASSQVSGSSYNEQF
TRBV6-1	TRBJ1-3	AASITTFGNTIY
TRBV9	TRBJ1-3	ASSVQGAGNTIY
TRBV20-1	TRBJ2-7	SARDLYEQY
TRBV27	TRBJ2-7	ASSLLTGGHRYEQY
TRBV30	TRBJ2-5	AWTTSGGAETQY
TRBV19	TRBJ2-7	ASSTTSLYEQY
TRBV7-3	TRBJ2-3	ASSTTGGGGTDTQY
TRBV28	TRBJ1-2	ASRPPDRVSGYT
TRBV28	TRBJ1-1	ASSKVAGGFVNTEAF
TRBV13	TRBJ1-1	ASSLLSRVTEAF
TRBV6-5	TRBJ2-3	ASRRAGTADTQY
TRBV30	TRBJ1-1	AWSGQTNTEAF
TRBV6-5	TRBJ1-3	ASSYLYSGNTIY
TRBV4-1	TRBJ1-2	ASSQLGPFYGYT
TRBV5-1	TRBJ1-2	ASTEGLNYGYT
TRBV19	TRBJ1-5	ASSIRTERGNQPQH
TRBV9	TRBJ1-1	ASSGGQGKGRENTEAF
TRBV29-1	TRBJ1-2	SVGRYGYT
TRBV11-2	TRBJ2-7	ASSFGAGVLYEQY
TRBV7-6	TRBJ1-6	ASSLGRGRRSPLH
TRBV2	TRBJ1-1	ASMQVDTEAF
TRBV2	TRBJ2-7	ASNRPGTGYDEQY
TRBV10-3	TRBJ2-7	AIEQAGEQY
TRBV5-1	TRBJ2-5	ASSLVQGKETQY
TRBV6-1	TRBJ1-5	ASSDLNQPQH
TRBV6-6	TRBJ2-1	ASLRGGGGSYNEQF
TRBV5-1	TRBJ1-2	ASSLDGSYGYT
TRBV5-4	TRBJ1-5	ASSNGQGNQPQH
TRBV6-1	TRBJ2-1	ASSQQGAWDNEQF
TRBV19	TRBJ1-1	ASSQDRAGTEAF
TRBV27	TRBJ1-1	ASGTAGRTEAF
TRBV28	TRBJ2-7	ASSSGGPYEQY
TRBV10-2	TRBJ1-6	ASSDRTSNSPLH
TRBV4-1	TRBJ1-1	ASRTPGGSNTEAF
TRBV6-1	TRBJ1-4	ASSSSGGAEKLF
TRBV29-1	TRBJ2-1	SVRIGRAGGPGYEQF
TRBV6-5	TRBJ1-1	ASSEYTGTNTEAF
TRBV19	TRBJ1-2	ASSIGQGPYGYT
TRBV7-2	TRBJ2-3	ASSFSSGSTDTQY
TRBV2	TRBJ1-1	ASSGRRLVATEAF
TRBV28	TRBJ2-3	ASSLSPRLAGSTDTQY
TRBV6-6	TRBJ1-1	ASSYGTGRGEAF
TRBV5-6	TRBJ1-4	ASSLKDRVIPRNEKLF
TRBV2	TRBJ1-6	ASSVLYNSPLH
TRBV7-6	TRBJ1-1	ASSLKGAEAF
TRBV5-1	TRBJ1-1	ASSLQGANTEAF
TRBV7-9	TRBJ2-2	ASSPGQGDTGELF
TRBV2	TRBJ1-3	ASSDLGTGGRSSGNTIY
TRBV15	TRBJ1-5	ATSPGGNQPQH
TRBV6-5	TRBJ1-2	ASKDPQGGNYGYT